These 27 T cell receptor beta chains originate from one sample sequenced in a study of blood T cell repertoires in COVID-19 (dated by TCRdb to 2019 to 2021). The protocol used for the library was the immunoSEQ multiplex PCR assay. What TCRdb holds here is the immuneACCESS table cut down to in-frame rearrangements. Part of the clones is not present; checked against another copy, under half of the missing clones reflect an unresolved V gene, and the others are unexplained. This sample gives fewer than 200,000 clones in total; under 90% of them show up just once. Less than 15% of the sample lies in the top ten. The sequencing input was PBMCs or T cells enriched from blood (not recorded which). All receptors come from a man aged 50-59 years who had recovered from COVID-19.

Written as DNA, the CDR3 is TGTGCCGAATTTCCGATTCGGGGTGGCTACACCTTC. As protein: CAEFPIRGGYTF. The gene calls are TRBV7-9 and TRBJ1-2; no clear D. There are 12 residues in the CDR3. V shed 11 bases and J shed 7 bases, with 17 bases lying between them. Germline lookup yields CDR1 SEHNR and CDR2 FQNEAQ (reference sequence). Full variable domain (outside the CDR3, taken from reference TRBV7-9 and TRBJ1-2): DTGVSQNPRHKITKRGQNVTFRCDPISEHNRLYWYRQTLGQGPEFLTYFQNEAQLEKSRLLSDRFSAERPKGSFSTLEIQRTEQGDSAMYLCAEFPIRGGYTFGSGTRLTVV.

The rearrangement joins TRBV30 to TRBJ2-6; TRBD2 might be the D (5 bases). The CDR3 contains 18 residues. Germline CDR1 and CDR2: GTSNPN and SVGIG (reference sequence). The V end lost 5 bases, the J end lost 4 bases, and 24 bases lay between the germline ends. The CDR3 region is CAWAFSGNTRRGANVLTF. As DNA, the CDR3 is TGTGCCTGGGCCTTTTCCGGGAACACCCGCCGGGGGGCCAACGTCCTGACTTTC.

The sample holds one count of this clone. This may be a read error: a much more frequent sequence differs by one nucleotide. This rearrangement joins TRBV9 to TRBJ1-1; the D is unclear. Germline CDR1 is SGDLS and CDR2 is YYNGEE. The length of the CDR3 is 15 residues. The CDR3 DNA sequence: TGTGCCAGCAGCCCAACCAGGAACACGAACACTGAAACTTTCTTT. Its translation: CASSPTRNTNTETFF.

This clone was counted a single time. The chain couples TRBV4-1 to TRBJ2-1; TRBD1 agrees at 9 bases. Germline V gene sequence: CDR1 MGHRA, CDR2 YSYEKL. With 1 base clipped from V and 5 bases from J, the junction kept 6 bases outside the gene matches. The CDR3 spans 16 residues. The CDR3 protein is CASSQGPGQGNNEQFF. The DNA of the CDR3 is TGCGCCAGCAGCCAAGGACCGGGACAGGGTAACAATGAGCAGTTCTTC.

CDR3 sequence: CASSQPGRTTPYEQYF. The CDR3 DNA sequence: TGCGCCAGCAGCCAACCCGGCAGGACTACTCCCTACGAGCAGTACTTC. The rearrangement uses TRBV4-1 and TRBJ2-7, with a tentative D call TRBD2 (6 bases). The CDR3 has 16 residues. Germline CDR1 is MGHRA and CDR2 is YSYEKL. Trimming shortened V by 2 bases and J by 2 bases, and 16 bases separated the two germline ends.

This chain uses TRBV7-8 with TRBJ1-5, with 8 bases fitting TRBD1. Per germline, CDR1 SGHVS and CDR2 FQNEAQ. This CDR3 comprises 16 residues. V shed 2 bases and J 2 bases; nucleotides not matched to a gene: 5. DNA for the CDR3: TGTGCCAGCAGCTTATTACAGGGGGAGGGCAATCAGCCCCAGCATTTT. Translation: CASSLLQGEGNQPQHF.

The chain carries TRBV10-2 and TRBJ1-6; 7 nucleotides match TRBD1. The junction had 5 bases not matched to a gene; V was cut back by 0 bases and J by 9 bases. This CDR3 is 15 amino acids long. Germline loops: CDR1 WSHSY, CDR2 SAAADI. The CDR3, as DNA: TGCGCCAGCAGTGAGTCGGACAGGCCGGGTTCACCCCTCCACTTT. Residues: CASSESDRPGSPLHF.

This rearrangement joins TRBV5-1 to TRBJ2-3, with D possibly matching TRBD1 (5 bases). CDR1 and CDR2 from the germline V gene are SGHRS and YFSETQ. CDR3 size: 12 residues. V lost 4 bases, J lost 3 bases, and 6 bases lay in between. CDR3 region: CASSRGTDTQYF. CDR3 DNA: TGCGCCAGCAGCAGGGGTACAGATACGCAGTATTTT.

The V and J genes are TRBV3-1 (or the pseudogene TRBV3-2) and TRBJ2-2, with D possibly matching TRBD2 (5 bases). Germline lookup yields CDR1 LGHDT and CDR2 YNNKEL (reference sequence). CDR3 size: 15 residues. V lost 1 base to trimming and J lost 6 bases, with 12 bases between them. The CDR3 bases are TGTGCCAGCAGCCAAGTTTCCGGGGTCTCCGGGGAGCTGTTTTTT. Its protein product is CASSQVSGVSGELFF.

The chain links TRBV14 to TRBJ1-1; D possibly corresponds to TRBD1 (6 bases). The V gene lost 1 base and the J gene lost 11 bases, with 17 bases spanning the gap. Germline CDR1 and CDR2: SGHDN and FVKESK. The CDR3 is made up of 14 amino acids. The CDR3 here is CASSQGGGLRQAFF. The CDR3 coding sequence is TGTGCCAGCAGCCAAGGGGGGGGGCTTCGACAGGCTTTCTTT.

This clone was detected once. The genes are TRBV7-3 and TRBJ2-7; 7 nucleotides line up with TRBD1. Germline V gene sequence: CDR1 SGHTA, CDR2 FQGTGA. The CDR3 spans 14 residues. V was pared by 4 bases and J by 6 bases, with 9 bases of the junction left unmatched. The CDR3 spells CASSSSGTDPEQYF. The CDR3 DNA follows: TGTGCCAGCAGCTCGTCCGGGACAGACCCCGAGCAGTACTTC.

The CDR3 reads CASSTGGLAVAFF. The CDR3 DNA reads TGCGCCAGCAGCACGGGGGGGTTGGCTGTAGCTTTCTTT. The genes are TRBV5-1 and TRBJ1-1, with D perhaps matching TRBD1 (5 bases). This CDR3 region has 13 residues. Trimming stripped 4 bases from V and 10 bases from J, with 17 bases between. Per the germline V gene, CDR1 is SGHRS and CDR2 is YFSETQ.

A few counts support this clone. The chain carries TRBV15 and TRBJ1-3; TRBD1 matches 9 bases. The CDR3 is 16 amino acids. J was trimmed by 5 bases and V by 5 bases; bases with no gene match: 10. The germline gives CDR1 LNHNV, CDR2 YYDKDF (reference sequence). CDR3: CATSGSGTGLRNTIYF. CDR3 sequence (DNA): TGTGCCACCAGCGGTTCTGGGACAGGGTTAAGAAACACCATATATTTT.

As DNA, the CDR3 is TGCAGCGTTGAAGATCAAGCGGGGGGCGGTGAGCAGTTCTTC. This gives the protein CSVEDQAGGGEQFF. V gene TRBV29-1 combines with J gene TRBJ2-1, with 9 bases that match TRBD2. Per germline, CDR1 SQVTM and CDR2 ANQGSEA. CDR3 length: 14 amino acids. J was trimmed by 9 bases and V by 0 bases; bases with no gene match: 6.

V gene TRBV27 combines with J gene TRBJ2-7, with TRBD1 as a possible D gene (6 bases). This CDR3 has 16 amino acids. CDR1 is MNHEY, CDR2 SMNVEV, per germline (reference sequence). The V end lost 5 bases, the J end lost 2 bases, and 19 bases lay between the germline ends. CDR3 DNA sequence: TGTGCCAGCAGTCGACAACCCCAGGACAGACCCTACGAGCAGTACTTC. Residues: CASSRQPQDRPYEQYF.

The rearrangement links TRBV19 to TRBJ1-2, with no clear D. The germline V gene encodes CDR1 LNHDA and CDR2 SQIVND (reference sequence). The CDR3 length is 13 residues. V lost 10 bases, J lost 2 bases, and 14 bases lay in between. DNA for the CDR3: TGTGCCACATCCGAAAACGGGAACTATGGCTACACCTTC. This codes for CATSENGNYGYTF.

The chain carries TRBV5-6 and TRBJ1-2; 7 positions match TRBD1. In germline, CDR1 is SGHDT, CDR2 YYEEEE. V lost 2 bases and J lost 4; bases outside the gene matches: 2. The CDR3 totals 13 residues. CDR3 residues: CASSLRGPYGYTF. The CDR3 DNA reads TGTGCCAGCAGCTTAAGGGGGCCCTATGGCTACACCTTC.

This rearrangement joins TRBV6-5 to TRBJ2-2, with TRBD2 matching 8 bases. V gave up 6 bases and J gave up 0 bases; unmatched junction bases: 3. The V gene's germline CDR1 is MNHEY and CDR2 SVGAGI. This CDR3 is 15 amino acids long. As DNA, the CDR3 is TGTGCCAGCAGCCTCGGGGGGGCGAACACCGGGGAGCTGTTTTTT. This gives the protein CASSLGGANTGELFF.

As for this clone: The junction shows a germline mismatch at one end, possibly a read error. The chain carries TRBV30 and TRBJ2-7, with a weak D call TRBD1 (5 bases). The germline V gene encodes CDR1 GTSNPN and CDR2 SVGIG (reference sequence). The CDR3 spans 11 residues. In DNA, the CDR3 is TGTGCCTGGAGTGAAGGGGCGCGAACTTGCTTC. This gives the protein CAWSEGARTCF.

This rearrangement joins TRBV28 to TRBJ2-7, with 10 bases that match TRBD1. Germline lookup yields CDR1 MDHEN and CDR2 SYDVKM. The length of the CDR3 is 17 residues. V was clipped by 2 bases and J by 6 bases; unmatched bases: 13. This CDR3 is CASSLPRTGGRNSEQYF. The CDR3 DNA reads as TGTGCCAGCAGTTTACCCCGGACAGGGGGAAGGAACAGCGAGCAGTACTTC.

This clone was recorded a few times. At one boundary the junction diverges from the germline segment, which might be a read error. This rearrangement joins TRBV10-2 to TRBJ2-7; 10 nucleotides match TRBD2. This CDR3 is built from 15 residues. CDR1 and CDR2 (germline): WSHSY, SAAADI. CDR3 loop: CASTETSGFSYEQYF. The DNA for the CDR3 is TGCGCCAGCACTGAGACTAGCGGGTTCTCCTACGAGCAGTACTTC.

This clone was seen just once. This chain joins TRBV5-1 and TRBJ2-7; TRBD1 matches 11 bases. The CDR3 runs to 16 residues. V was clipped by 6 bases and J by 5 bases; unmatched bases: 13. The germline CDR1 and CDR2 sequences are SGHRS and YFSETQ. As DNA, the CDR3 is TGCGCCAGCACAGATCATCCGGGACAGGGGGTCAACGAGCAGTACTTC. Its protein is CASTDHPGQGVNEQYF.

This chain uses TRBV6-2 or TRBV6-3 with TRBJ1-2, with 7 bases aligning to TRBD1. Germline CDR1 reads MNHEY; CDR2 reads SVGEGT. CDR3 length: 15 residues. The ends lost 6 bases at V and 4 bases at J; junction bases unmatched: 11. CDR3 amino acids: CASSQPVRGTYGYTF. CDR3 nucleotides: TGTGCCAGCAGCCAACCCGTCAGGGGGACCTATGGCTACACCTTC.

J is TRBJ2-6 and V is TRBV21-1; no DNA check was done on the table's D call, TRBD1. TRBV21-1 is a pseudogene locus. This CDR3 is 21 amino acids long. The CDR3 nucleotides read TGTGCCAGCAGCAAACCCCCTGGAGGGGACAGGCCCAGCTCTGGGGCCAACGTCCTGACTTTC. Encoded protein: CASSKPPGGDRPSSGANVLTF.

V is TRBV7-9 and J is TRBJ2-1; 7 positions agree with TRBD1. Germline trimming cut 5 bases from V and 0 bases from J; bases unmatched to any gene: 10. This CDR3 is built from 17 residues. From germline, CDR1 is SEHNR and CDR2 FQNEAQ (reference sequence). The DNA of the CDR3 is TGTGCCAGCAGCCCGCGCGACAGGGCTAGCTCCTACAATGAGCAGTTCTTC. This gives the protein CASSPRDRASSYNEQFF. The whole variable domain, filled in from reference TRBV7-9 and TRBJ2-1, reads DTGVSQNPRHKITKRGQNVTFRCDPISEHNRLYWYRQTLGQGPEFLTYFQNEAQLEKSRLLSDRFSAERPKGSFSTLEIQRTEQGDSAMYLCASSPRDRASSYNEQFFGPGTRLTVL.

The chain links TRBV10-2 to TRBJ1-3; D unresolved. V lost 2 bases to trimming and J lost 4 bases, with 3 bases between them. In germline, CDR1 is WSHSY, CDR2 SAAADI. The CDR3 covers 12 residues. CDR3 sequence (DNA): TGCGCCAGCAGTGAGGAGGGAAACACCATATATTTT. Translated, it gives CASSEEGNTIYF.

V usage is TRBV7-6 and J usage is TRBJ1-2, with D possibly TRBD1 on 5 matching bases. V lost 5 bases, J lost 2 bases, and 12 bases lay in between. The CDR3 length is 14 residues. CDR1 is SGHVS, CDR2 FNYEAQ, per germline. Here the CDR3 reads CASSEGVRNYGYTF. The CDR3 DNA reads TGTGCCAGCAGCGAAGGGGTACGCAACTATGGCTACACCTTC.